These 30 T cell receptor beta chains share one sample of origin, sequenced in a study of shared clonotypes between healthy human individuals. Sequencing used immunoSEQ multiplex PCR; TCRdb keeps in-frame clones, though not all of them. The data show about 2,500,000 clones, with around nine tenths seen just once and over 0.12% held by the top ten. The source material was naive CD4+ T cells sorted from blood. The subset here: CD45RA+ positively selected. These receptors were obtained from a man between 18 and 29 years old in good health.

The chain is built from TRBV18 and TRBJ2-5, with TRBD1 as a possible D gene (5 bases). With 6 bases removed from V and 5 bases from J, the gap between germline ends came to 22 bases. CDR1 and CDR2 from the germline V gene are KGHSH and LQKENI. The CDR3 totals 16 residues. The CDR3 is CASSQVGAGLRETQYF. DNA for the CDR3: TGTGCCAGCTCCCAGGTTGGGGCAGGTCTGCGGGAGACCCAGTACTTC.

The chain couples TRBV4-3 to TRBJ2-7, with D possibly being TRBD2 (5 bases). This CDR3 has 17 amino acids. Germline CDR1 and CDR2: LGHNA and YSLEER. Trimming took off 0 bases at V and 0 bases at J, with 15 bases between the two ends. The CDR3 region is CASSQDGEGASSYEQYF. In nucleotides, the CDR3 is TGCGCCAGCAGCCAAGATGGAGAGGGAGCAAGCTCCTACGAGCAGTACTTC.

V gene TRBV30 combines with J gene TRBJ2-7, with TRBD1 matching 10 bases. The germline CDR1 and CDR2 sequences are GTSNPN and SVGIG (reference sequence). The CDR3 length is 14 residues. V shed 7 bases and J 1 base; nucleotides not matched to a gene: 7. The CDR3 sequence: CASFGTGESYEQYF. The CDR3 nucleotides are TGTGCCTCATTCGGGACAGGGGAGTCCTACGAGCAGTACTTC.

This clone has just one count. Other DNA sequences from this sample encode an identical CDR3 as well. V is TRBV7-9 and J is TRBJ1-5, with D tentatively TRBD1 (6 bases). Trimming removed 3 bases at V and 6 bases at J, with 9 bases between. This CDR3 comprises 13 residues. Germline CDR1 SEHNR, CDR2 FQNEAQ (reference sequence). For the CDR3, the DNA is TGTGCCAGCAGCTTGGTAGGGGGTCAGCCCCAGCATTTT. It specifies CASSLVGGQPQHF.

The chain joins TRBV27 to TRBJ1-2; 7 bases align to TRBD1. Trimming at V came to 6 bases and at J to 4 bases, leaving 11 bases not matched to a gene. Per the germline V gene, CDR1 is MNHEY and CDR2 is SMNVEV (reference sequence). The CDR3 is made up of 15 amino acids. CDR3 nucleotide sequence: TGTGCCAGCAGCATGACAGGGCCCATACCCTATGGCTACACCTTC. Translated, it gives CASSMTGPIPYGYTF.

The rearrangement uses TRBV2 and TRBJ2-7; 9 bases are a match to TRBD1. The J segment lost 1 base and the V segment lost 4 bases, leaving 2 bases of the junction unmatched. This CDR3 comprises 14 residues. Looked up from germline, CDR1 is SNHLY and CDR2 is FYNNEI. The CDR3 nucleotides are TGTGCCAGCAGTGGGGGACAGGGTTCCTACGAGCAGTACTTC. Protein: CASSGGQGSYEQYF.

This chain links TRBV11-3 with TRBJ2-5, with TRBD1 identical over 8 bases. CDR3 length equals 12 residues. Trimming removed 4 bases from V and 11 bases from J; junction bases left unmatched: 6. Germline V gene lookup returns CDR1 SGHNT and CDR2 YENEEA. The chain's CDR3 is CASSSRTGRQYF. The CDR3 DNA sequence: TGTGCCAGCAGCTCCCGGACAGGGAGGCAGTACTTC.

The genes are TRBV29-1 and TRBJ1-2; 7 positions match TRBD1. The germline V gene has CDR1 SQVTM and CDR2 ANQGSEA. This CDR3 comprises 14 residues. V dropped 2 bases and J dropped 5; count of bases not matched to a gene: 8. The DNA of the CDR3 is TGCAGCGTTGAACATTCGGACAGGCAGTATGGCTACACCTTC. Amino acid sequence: CSVEHSDRQYGYTF.

This clone was detected a few times. Other DNA sequences from this sample encode an identical CDR3 as well. V gene TRBV11-2 combines with J gene TRBJ2-2, with D uncertain. Germline CDR1 reads SGHAT; CDR2 reads FQNNGV. V dropped 1 base and J dropped 4 bases, with 4 bases sitting between them. This CDR3 has 13 residues. The CDR3 sequence is CASSLGSTGELFF. CDR3 bases: TGTGCCAGCAGCTTAGGAAGCACCGGGGAGCTGTTTTTT.

The CDR3 DNA reads as TGTGCCATCAGTGAGAAGAGCGAGGGCCCGGAGACCCAGTACTTC. Translation: CAISEKSEGPETQYF. The J gene is TRBJ2-5, the V gene TRBV10-3, with a possible D match to TRBD2 (5 bases). V was trimmed by 2 bases and J by 5 bases, leaving 15 bases between them. The germline gives CDR1 ENHRY, CDR2 SYGVKD. The CDR3 runs 15 residues.

The CDR3 nucleotides read TGTGCCAGCTCACCACAAAGCACGAACACCGGGGAGCTGTTTTTT. This encodes CASSPQSTNTGELFF. The rearrangement uses TRBV18 and TRBJ2-2; no firm D call. The V gene's germline CDR1 is KGHSH and CDR2 LQKENI. V lost 1 base to trimming and J lost 0 bases, with 6 bases between them. The CDR3 contains 15 residues. The variable domain in full, with the rest retrieved from reference TRBV18 and TRBJ2-2, is NAGVMQNPRHLVRRRGQEARLRCSPMKGHSHVYWYRQLPEEGLKFMVYLQKENIIDESGMPKERFSAEFPKEGPSILRIQQVVRGDSAAYFCASSPQSTNTGELFFGEGSRLTVL.

This clone was observed a few times. The same CDR3 also results from other DNA sequences found in this sample. The CDR3 DNA follows: TGTGCCAGCAGCACTCAAGAGACCCAGTACTTC. As protein: CASSTQETQYF. The genes are TRBV6-5 and TRBJ2-5; D is uncertain. The V gene lost 6 bases and the J gene lost 2 bases, with 4 bases spanning the gap. Germline CDR1 is MNHEY and CDR2 is SVGAGI. The CDR3 is 11 residues long.

V and J are TRBV9 and TRBJ1-2, with 12 bases that match TRBD1. V lost 4 bases to trimming and J lost 4 bases; unmatched junction nucleotides: 14. CDR1 and CDR2 from the germline V gene are SGDLS and YYNGEE. CDR3 length: 18 residues. Here the CDR3 DNA reads TGTGCCAGCAGCTGGACCTCCGGGACAGGGGGCGGGAGCTATGGCTACACCTTC. Translation gives CASSWTSGTGGGSYGYTF.

This clone occurred once. J is TRBJ2-5 and V is TRBV30; D could derive from TRBD1 or TRBD2 (5 bases each). Germline V gene sequence: CDR1 GTSNPN, CDR2 SVGIG (reference sequence). This CDR3 has 15 amino acids. V gave up 3 bases and J gave up 3 bases, with 17 bases separating them. The chain's CDR3 is CAWRDSGTKKETQYF. DNA for the CDR3: TGTGCCTGGAGAGACTCCGGGACCAAGAAAGAGACCCAGTACTTC.

The V call is TRBV28, the J call TRBJ2-5, with D unclear. The J call is uncertain, as TRBJ2-7 better fits the DNA end. This CDR3 is 10 amino acids long. Germline V gives CDR1 MDHEN, CDR2 SYDVKM. CDR3 protein: CASTHYEQYF. CDR3 nucleotides: TGTGCCAGCACCCACTACGAGCAGTACTTC.

In DNA, the CDR3 is TGTGCCAGCGGACTCTTATGGGGGGCAAATGAAAAACTGTTTTTT. This gives the protein CASGLLWGANEKLFF. The chain employs TRBV7-9 and TRBJ1-4, with D possibly matching TRBD1 (6 bases). Germline V gives CDR1 SEHNR, CDR2 FQNEAQ (reference sequence). Between the trimmed V and J ends, which lost 8 bases and 5 bases, there was a span of 18 bases. The CDR3 contains 15 residues.

The chain combines TRBV2 with TRBJ2-7, with 9 bases aligning to TRBD2. The ends lost 6 bases at V and 5 bases at J; junction bases unmatched: 11. CDR3 size: 15 residues. The germline V gene has CDR1 SNHLY and CDR2 FYNNEI. The CDR3 protein is CASSGQAGGSDEQYF. In DNA form, the CDR3 reads TGTGCCAGCAGCGGGCAAGCGGGGGGCAGCGACGAGCAGTACTTC.

This chain connects TRBV5-4 to TRBJ2-1; no definite D call. Between the trimmed V and J ends, which lost 4 bases and 3 bases, there was a span of 8 bases. CDR1 is SGHNT and CDR2 is YYREEE in the germline V gene (reference sequence). The CDR3 length is 13 residues. The CDR3 region has the DNA TGTGCCAGCAGCGCCCGGAACTACAATGAGCAGTTCTTC. It translates to CASSARNYNEQFF.

This clone was observed a handful of times. V and J are TRBV5-6 and TRBJ1-1, with D maybe TRBD1 (5 bases). Per germline, CDR1 SGHDT and CDR2 YYEEEE. This CDR3 comprises 11 residues. V was shortened by 2 bases and J by 11 bases, with 10 bases between the two germline ends. The CDR3 nucleotides read TGTGCCAGCAGCTTCCTAGGGGTGGCTTTCTTT. Protein sequence: CASSFLGVAFF.

The chain links TRBV5-1 to TRBJ2-7, with 8 positions matching TRBD1. V was clipped by 0 bases and J by 2 bases; unmatched bases: 4. CDR3 length: 15 residues. Germline V gene data show CDR1 as SGHRS and CDR2 as YFSETQ. CDR3 residues: CASSLEGQAPYEQYF. The DNA for the CDR3 is TGCGCCAGCAGCTTGGAGGGACAGGCGCCCTACGAGCAGTACTTC.

The chain employs TRBV4-1 and TRBJ1-4; D unclear. V shed 4 bases and J shed 4 bases, with 16 bases lying between them. The CDR3 loop spans 16 amino acids. CDR1 is MGHRA and CDR2 is YSYEKL in the germline V gene. CDR3 nucleotide sequence: TGCGCCAGCAGCCCATTGGGGATCGAGGGTAATGAAAAACTGTTTTTT. Its protein product is CASSPLGIEGNEKLFF.

The gene calls are TRBV11-2 and TRBJ1-3; possibly TRBD1 for D (5 bases). Germline assignment: CDR1 SGHAT and CDR2 FQNNGV. The CDR3 totals 14 residues. Trimming removed 5 bases from V and 4 bases from J, with 12 bases in between. In nucleotides, the CDR3 is TGTGCCAGCAGCATGACAGATGCGGGAAACACCATATATTTT. Translation: CASSMTDAGNTIYF.

CDR3 in amino acids: CSGWTDTQYF. CDR3 DNA sequence: TGCAGTGGGTGGACAGATACGCAGTATTTT. This chain joins TRBV20-1 and TRBJ2-3; D not resolved. Germline lookup yields CDR1 DFQATT and CDR2 SNEGSKA (reference sequence). V was shortened by 7 bases and J by 3 bases, with 5 bases between the two germline ends. The CDR3 totals 10 residues.

The CDR3 loop is CASSIGRGQETQYF. The CDR3 DNA follows: TGCGCCAGCAGCATCGGACGCGGGCAAGAGACCCAGTACTTC. This chain joins TRBV5-1 and TRBJ2-5; D is perhaps TRBD2 (5 bases). V was clipped by 4 bases and J by 2 bases, with 12 bases between them. Germline CDR1 and CDR2: SGHRS and YFSETQ. The CDR3 loop spans 14 amino acids.

V is TRBV6-5 and J is TRBJ1-1, with D possibly being TRBD1 (5 bases). Trimming shortened V by 5 bases and J by 10 bases, and 20 bases separated the two germline ends. The CDR3 is 14 amino acids. Germline assignment: CDR1 MNHEY and CDR2 SVGAGI. The CDR3 here is CASSRVGGILGAFF. CDR3 in DNA: TGTGCCAGCAGTCGTGTGGGGGGGATTCTGGGAGCTTTCTTT.

This clone appeared a single time. The chain uses TRBV5-6 and TRBJ1-4; a weak D match, TRBD1 (6 bases). Germline-derived CDR1 and CDR2 are SGHDT and YYEEEE. The CDR3 length is 15 residues. V lost 1 base to trimming and J lost 7 bases, with 14 bases between them. The CDR3, as DNA: TGTGCCAGCAGCTTGCTAGGGGGGGAAGGTGAAAAACTGTTTTTT. The encoded protein is CASSLLGGEGEKLFF.

The chain uses TRBV15 and TRBJ2-5; D may be TRBD1 (5 bases). Germline CDR1 is LNHNV and CDR2 is YYDKDF (reference sequence). The V and J ends lost 0 bases and 4 bases respectively, with 12 bases between them. The CDR3 runs to 15 residues. The CDR3 loop reads CATSRDRQGVETQYF. The CDR3 DNA reads as TGTGCCACCAGCAGAGATCGGCAGGGTGTAGAGACCCAGTACTTC.

The chain carries TRBV4-1 and TRBJ1-6; D unresolved. The CDR3 sequence is 17 residues long. Trimming pared 0 bases from V and 1 base from J, leaving 10 bases between. Germline-derived CDR1 and CDR2 are MGHRA and YSYEKL. The CDR3 region has the DNA TGCGCCAGCAGCCAAGATGTGGCAGAATCCTATAATTCACCCCTCCACTTT. Protein: CASSQDVAESYNSPLHF.

The sample holds one count of this clone. The V and J genes are TRBV19 and TRBJ1-4; D is undetermined. Germline V gene lookup returns CDR1 LNHDA and CDR2 SQIVND (reference sequence). V was shortened by 3 bases and J by 4 bases, with 9 bases between the two germline ends. The CDR3 contains 14 residues. CDR3 sequence: CASSILRNNEKLFF. In DNA form, the CDR3 reads TGTGCCAGTAGTATTCTCCGGAATAATGAAAAACTGTTTTTT.

In this sample, this clone turned up once. The rearrangement uses TRBV10-2 and TRBJ1-2, with D possibly TRBD1 on 6 matching bases. The germline gives CDR1 WSHSY, CDR2 SAAADI. The CDR3 covers 17 residues. Trimming took off 4 bases at V and 3 bases at J, with 21 bases between the two ends. This CDR3 reads CASSGGPRGEGHYGYTF. The CDR3 nucleotides are TGCGCCAGCAGTGGTGGTCCCAGGGGAGAAGGACACTATGGCTACACCTTC.